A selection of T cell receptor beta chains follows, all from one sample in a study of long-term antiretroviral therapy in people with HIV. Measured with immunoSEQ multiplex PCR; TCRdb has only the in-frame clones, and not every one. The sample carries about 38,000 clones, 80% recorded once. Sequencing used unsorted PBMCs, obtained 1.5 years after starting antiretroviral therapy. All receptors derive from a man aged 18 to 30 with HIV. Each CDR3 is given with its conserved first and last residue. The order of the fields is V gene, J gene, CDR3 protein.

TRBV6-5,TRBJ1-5,CASSKTGPQPQHF
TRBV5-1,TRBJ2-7,CASSLETRPEQYF
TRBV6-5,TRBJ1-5,CASSRGTGYQPQHF
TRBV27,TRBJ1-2,CASSFGVPPGYGYTF
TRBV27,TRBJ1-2,CASSSIVGVSGGYTF
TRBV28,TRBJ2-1,CASSFVAGGSGEQFF
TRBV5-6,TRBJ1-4,CASSSNRVEKLFF
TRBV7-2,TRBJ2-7,CASSLASPLYEQYF
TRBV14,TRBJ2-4,CASSLTTVAKNIQYF
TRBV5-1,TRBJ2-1,CASSFSGPGGNEQFF